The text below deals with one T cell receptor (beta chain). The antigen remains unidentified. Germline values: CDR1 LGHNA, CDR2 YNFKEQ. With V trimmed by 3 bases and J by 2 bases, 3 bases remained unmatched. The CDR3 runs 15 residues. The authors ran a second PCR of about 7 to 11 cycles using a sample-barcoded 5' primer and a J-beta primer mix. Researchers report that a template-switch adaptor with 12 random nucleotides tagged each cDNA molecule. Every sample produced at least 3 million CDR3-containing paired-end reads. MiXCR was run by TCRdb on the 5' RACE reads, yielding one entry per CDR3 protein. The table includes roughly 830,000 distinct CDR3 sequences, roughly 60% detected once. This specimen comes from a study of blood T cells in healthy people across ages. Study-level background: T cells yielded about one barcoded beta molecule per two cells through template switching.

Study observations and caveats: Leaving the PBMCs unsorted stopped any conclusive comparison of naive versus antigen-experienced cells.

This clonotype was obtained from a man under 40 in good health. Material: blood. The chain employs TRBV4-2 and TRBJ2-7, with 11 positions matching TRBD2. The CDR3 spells CASSQGLAEAYEQYF. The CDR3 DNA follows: TGTGCCAGCAGCCAGGGACTAGCGGAAGCCTACGAGCAGTACTTC.